This entry lists 30 T cell receptor beta chains sequenced from one sample in a study of shared clonotypes between healthy human individuals. CD45RO-negative CD8 cells positively selected for CCR7 made up the naive population, which excluded terminally differentiated effector memory CD45RA+ cells. This table comes from immunoSEQ multiplex PCR, and its TCRdb copy is limited to in-frame clones, with some not included. The repertoire includes approximately 2,000,000 clones, approximately 92% of them detected once, and approximately 1.7% sits in the top ten. Specimen: naive CD8+ T cells from PBMCs. These TCRs come from a young man in good health. Some clones in this sample may be carry-over from other donors' samples.

This clone has just one count. The gene calls are TRBV5-6 and TRBJ2-2; D is tentatively TRBD1 or TRBD2 (5 bases each). V lost 5 bases to trimming and J lost 2 bases, with 13 bases between them. This CDR3 has 15 amino acids. The germline V gene has CDR1 SGHDT and CDR2 YYEEEE. The CDR3 is CASSPPGRNTGELFF. DNA of the CDR3: TGTGCCAGCAGTCCCCCGGGACGTAACACCGGGGAGCTGTTTTTT.

The rearrangement uses TRBV7-3 and TRBJ2-1, with 7 bases lining up with TRBD2. V trimming: 1 base; J trimming: 2 bases; junction bases outside the gene matches: 5. This CDR3 comprises 16 residues. The germline V gene has CDR1 SGHTA and CDR2 FQGTGA. The CDR3, as DNA: TGTGCCAGCAGCTTAAAACGGGGGAGGGCCTACAATGAGCAGTTCTTC. Its translation: CASSLKRGRAYNEQFF.

On this clone: At the DNA level, this CDR3 is encoded by other sequences in the same sample as well. The CDR3 reads CASSLGTGGPGELFF. CDR3 in DNA: TGTGCCAGCAGTCTCGGGACAGGGGGTCCCGGGGAGCTGTTTTTT. V is TRBV27 and J is TRBJ2-2; 11 bases line up with TRBD1. From germline, CDR1 is MNHEY and CDR2 SMNVEV (reference sequence). The CDR3 is 15 amino acids. V dropped 5 bases and J dropped 6; count of bases not matched to a gene: 5.

The V call is TRBV29-1, the J call TRBJ2-1; TRBD2 matches 10 bases. Germline values: CDR1 SQVTM, CDR2 ANQGSEA. Trimming at V came to 6 bases and at J to 10 bases, leaving 6 bases not matched to a gene. This CDR3 comprises 12 residues. The CDR3 protein is CSVTVAGGEQFF. For the CDR3, the DNA is TGCAGCGTAACCGTAGCGGGAGGCGAGCAGTTCTTC.

The V gene is TRBV28, the J gene TRBJ2-4; D not certain. CDR1 is MDHEN, CDR2 SYDVKM, per germline. The V and J ends lost 4 bases and 1 base respectively, with 5 bases between them. The CDR3 runs to 13 residues. The CDR3 loop is CASSSPAKNIQYF. CDR3 bases: TGTGCCAGCAGTTCTCCGGCCAAAAACATTCAGTACTTC.

J is TRBJ2-2 and V is TRBV5-4; D is undetermined. The length of the CDR3 is 11 residues. V gave up 2 bases and J gave up 8 bases, with 4 bases separating them. Per germline, CDR1 SGHNT and CDR2 YYREEE (reference sequence). The CDR3 sequence: CASSFSGELFF. As DNA, the CDR3 is TGTGCCAGCAGCTTCTCTGGGGAGCTGTTTTTT.

A note on this clone: The same CDR3 can be traced to other DNA sequences in this sample. The chain recombines TRBV9 with TRBJ2-1; weak D call: TRBD2 (7 bases). The CDR3 covers 16 residues. Germline CDR1 is SGDLS and CDR2 is YYNGEE. V lost 0 bases and J lost 2, with 12 bases in between. The CDR3 is CASSVGGLAAYNEQFF. CDR3 nucleotide sequence: TGTGCCAGCAGCGTAGGGGGGCTAGCGGCCTACAATGAGCAGTTCTTC.

The gene calls are TRBV13 and TRBJ2-7; 12 positions agree with TRBD2. The germline V gene encodes CDR1 PRHDT and CDR2 FYEKMQ (reference sequence). The CDR3 extends over 17 amino acids. With 11 bases clipped from V and 0 bases from J, the junction kept 14 bases outside the gene matches. CDR3 sequence (DNA): TGTGCCGGGGATACTAGCGGGAGGACCCTGAGCTCCTACGAGCAGTACTTC. Its protein is CAGDTSGRTLSSYEQYF. The whole variable domain, filled in from reference TRBV13 and TRBJ2-7, reads AAGVIQSPRHLIKEKRETATLKCYPIPRHDTVYWYQQGPGQDPQFLISFYEKMQSDKGSIPDRFSAQQFSDYHSELNMSSLELGDSALYFCAGDTSGRTLSSYEQYFGPGTRLTVT.

V is TRBV28 and J is TRBJ2-5; D is ambiguous. The CDR3 spans 10 residues. V was trimmed by 4 bases and J by 9 bases, leaving 6 bases between them. The germline V gene has CDR1 MDHEN and CDR2 SYDVKM. The CDR3 here is CASSSGAQYF. CDR3 DNA: TGTGCCAGCAGTTCTGGGGCCCAGTACTTC.

This clone was detected only once. The chain recombines TRBV9 with TRBJ2-6, with D hard to call. The V end was cut by 0 bases, the J end by 0 bases, with 16 bases between. CDR1 SGDLS and CDR2 YYNGEE come from the germline V gene. The CDR3 has 19 residues. The CDR3 coding sequence is TGTGCCAGCAGCGTAGCGGTTGGGCGGACCAGCTCTGGGGCCAACGTCCTGACTTTC. Encoded protein: CASSVAVGRTSSGANVLTF.

The chain joins TRBV30 to TRBJ2-7; TRBD2 agrees at 7 bases. The CDR3 contains 13 residues. Per the germline V gene, CDR1 is GTSNPN and CDR2 is SVGIG (reference sequence). Losses at the gene ends were 0 bases for V and 7 bases for J; bases not matched to a gene: 6. CDR3 bases: TGTGCCTGGAGTGTGGGCGGGAGCTTTGAGCAGTACTTC. It encodes CAWSVGGSFEQYF.

The rearrangement uses TRBV6-6 and TRBJ2-7, with D possibly being TRBD2 (5 bases). The CDR3 runs 15 residues. CDR1 is MNHNY, CDR2 SVGAGI, per germline (reference sequence). V dropped 6 bases and J dropped 3 bases, with 18 bases sitting between them. The CDR3 here is CASSPSRLDYYEQYF. The CDR3 bases are TGTGCCAGCAGCCCCTCCCGGCTAGACTACTACGAGCAGTACTTC.

This chain joins TRBV9 and TRBJ1-1; possibly TRBD1 for D (5 bases). CDR1 is SGDLS and CDR2 is YYNGEE in the germline V gene. Trimming pared 0 bases from V and 5 bases from J, leaving 14 bases between. The CDR3 sequence is 15 residues long. CDR3 region: CASSVVAEGLTEAFF. As DNA, the CDR3 is TGTGCCAGCAGCGTAGTGGCCGAGGGGCTGACTGAAGCTTTCTTT.

The chain joins TRBV19 to TRBJ1-1; TRBD1 might be the D (6 bases). The germline gives CDR1 LNHDA, CDR2 SQIVND (reference sequence). This CDR3 comprises 13 residues. V lost 5 bases and J 4 bases, leaving 11 bases between the germline ends. Written as DNA, the CDR3 is TGTGCCAGTAGTCTTGGAGGGGGCACTGAAGCTTTCTTT. Translation: CASSLGGGTEAFF.

The gene calls are TRBV27 and TRBJ1-1; TRBD1 aligns across 9 bases. Germline V gene lookup returns CDR1 MNHEY and CDR2 SMNVEV (reference sequence). V was clipped by 10 bases and J by 1 base; unmatched bases: 7. The CDR3 totals 14 residues. DNA of the CDR3: TGTGCCACTTCGGGGGACAGGGCGAACACTGAAGCTTTCTTT. Protein: CATSGDRANTEAFF.

V usage is TRBV18 and J usage is TRBJ2-3, with 10 bases matching TRBD1. Germline V CDR1 and CDR2: KGHSH, LQKENI. This CDR3 contains 15 residues. The V gene end was trimmed by 5 bases and the J gene end by 3 bases; junction bases not matched to a gene: 5. CDR3 region: CASSWTGGKTDTQYF. The CDR3 DNA sequence: TGTGCCAGCTCATGGACAGGGGGTAAGACAGATACGCAGTATTTT.

A remark on this clone: Other DNA sequences in the same sample also yield this CDR3. The gene calls are TRBV7-2 and TRBJ2-7; possibly TRBD1 for D (5 bases). Germline V lookup: CDR1 SGHTA, CDR2 FQGNSA. The CDR3 runs 13 residues. V dropped 5 bases and J dropped 3 bases, with 11 bases sitting between them. The CDR3 sequence is CASSPGLSYEQYF. The CDR3 DNA sequence: TGTGCCAGCAGCCCAGGGCTAAGCTACGAGCAGTACTTC.

The V gene is TRBV18, the J gene TRBJ2-7; no definite D call. V gave up 0 bases and J gave up 3 bases, with 12 bases separating them. The CDR3 covers 15 residues. The germline gives CDR1 KGHSH, CDR2 LQKENI. In DNA form, the CDR3 reads TGTGCCAGCTCACCACCGCAGGAGCCCTACTACGAGCAGTACTTC. It is translated as CASSPPQEPYYEQYF. The entire variable domain, with the rest obtained from reference TRBV18 and TRBJ2-7, is as follows: NAGVMQNPRHLVRRRGQEARLRCSPMKGHSHVYWYRQLPEEGLKFMVYLQKENIIDESGMPKERFSAEFPKEGPSILRIQQVVRGDSAAYFCASSPPQEPYYEQYFGPGTRLTVT.

The chain is built from TRBV25-1 and TRBJ2-5, with D possibly TRBD1 on 7 matching bases. Between the trimmed V and J ends, which lost 6 bases and 3 bases, there was a span of 17 bases. Looked up from germline, CDR1 is MGHDK and CDR2 is SYGVNS. The CDR3 extends over 15 amino acids. CDR3 residues: CASSGGRTGEETQYF. CDR3 sequence (DNA): TGTGCCAGCAGCGGAGGGCGAACAGGGGAAGAGACCCAGTACTTC. The full variable domain, with the rest looked up from reference TRBV25-1 and TRBJ2-5, is EADIYQTPRYLVIGTGKKITLECSQTMGHDKMYWYQQDPGMELHLIHYSYGVNSTEKGDLSSESTVSRIRTEHFPLTLESARPSHTSQYLCASSGGRTGEETQYFGPGTRLLVL.

A remark on this clone: Other nucleotide sequences from this sample produce the same CDR3. J is TRBJ1-2 and V is TRBV6-6; no definite D call. The length of the CDR3 is 14 residues. The germline V gene has CDR1 MNHNY and CDR2 SVGAGI (reference sequence). Between the trimmed V and J ends, which lost 0 bases and 3 bases, there was a span of 8 bases. The CDR3 is CASSYSGEDYGYTF. The CDR3 DNA reads TGTGCCAGCAGTTACTCCGGAGAGGACTATGGCTACACCTTC.

This clone was recorded once. The V gene is TRBV11-2, the J gene TRBJ2-1; no firm D call. This CDR3 is built from 12 residues. Trimming cost V 3 bases and J 11 bases, with 11 bases left between them. Germline V gene lookup returns CDR1 SGHAT and CDR2 FQNNGV. CDR3: CASSLAPNQQFF. CDR3 nucleotides: TGTGCCAGCAGCTTGGCCCCAAATCAGCAGTTCTTC.

CDR3 amino acids: CASSPSAYNEQFF. In DNA, the CDR3 is TGTGCCAGCAGCCCGTCCGCCTACAATGAGCAGTTCTTC. This chain connects TRBV14 to TRBJ2-1; D gene unclear. Germline-derived CDR1 and CDR2 are SGHDN and FVKESK. The ends were cut back, 4 bases at V and 2 bases at J, with 6 bases in the middle. The length of the CDR3 is 13 residues.

V and J are TRBV18 and TRBJ2-5, with D uncertain. Germline V gene sequence: CDR1 KGHSH, CDR2 LQKENI. With 1 base removed from V and 7 bases from J, the gap between germline ends came to 13 bases. The CDR3 is 14 amino acids. The CDR3 region is CASSPHADIGTQYF. For the CDR3, the DNA is TGTGCCAGCTCACCACACGCCGACATTGGGACCCAGTACTTC.

As concerns this clone: Other DNA sequences in the same sample also yield this CDR3. The chain employs TRBV4-1 and TRBJ1-5; D perhaps matches TRBD1 (5 bases). The V gene lost 3 bases and the J gene lost 3 bases, with 9 bases spanning the gap. Per the germline V gene, CDR1 is MGHRA and CDR2 is YSYEKL. The CDR3 is made up of 14 amino acids. CDR3 in amino acids: CASSQAGYNQPQHF. The CDR3 DNA reads as TGCGCCAGCAGCCAGGCAGGGTACAATCAGCCCCAGCATTTT.

V is TRBV5-1 and J is TRBJ2-2, with 10 bases lining up with TRBD2. J was trimmed by 2 bases and V by 0 bases; bases with no gene match: 4. Germline lookup yields CDR1 SGHRS and CDR2 YFSETQ. The CDR3 contains 17 residues. CDR3 DNA: TGCGCCAGCAGCTTGGCTCTAGCGGGAGATAACACCGGGGAGCTGTTTTTT. Translation gives CASSLALAGDNTGELFF.

The J gene is TRBJ2-3, the V gene TRBV5-6, with 14 bases lining up with TRBD2. V lost 4 bases, J lost 2 bases, and 9 bases stayed unmatched. Per germline, CDR1 SGHDT and CDR2 YYEEEE. CDR3 length: 18 residues. The CDR3 is CASSPRTSGRPLTDTQYF. CDR3 sequence (DNA): TGTGCCAGCAGCCCCCGGACTAGCGGGAGGCCCCTCACAGATACGCAGTATTTT.

The chain couples TRBV9 to TRBJ2-1; a weak D match, TRBD1 (6 bases). The germline V gene encodes CDR1 SGDLS and CDR2 YYNGEE. V was pared by 1 base and J by 7 bases, with 9 bases between. CDR3 length: 13 amino acids. As DNA, the CDR3 is TGTGCCAGCAGCGTATACAGGGAAAATGAGCAGTTCTTC. It encodes CASSVYRENEQFF.

The chain is built from TRBV7-9 and TRBJ2-1, with 9 bases matching TRBD2. Trimming cost V 2 bases and J 7 bases; bases outside gene matches: 6. Germline V CDR1 and CDR2: SEHNR, FQNEAQ (reference sequence). CDR3 size: 15 residues. Written as DNA, the CDR3 is TGTGCCAGCAGCTTACTAGCGGGATCTAGAAATGAGCAGTTCTTC. Translating it yields CASSLLAGSRNEQFF.

V and J are TRBV7-7 and TRBJ2-1; a possible D gene is TRBD1 (6 bases). Trimming pared 11 bases from V and 5 bases from J, leaving 16 bases between. Germline values: CDR1 SSHAT, CDR2 FNYEAQ (reference sequence). This CDR3 spans 13 amino acids. The CDR3 loop reads CALQGPEHNEQFF. The DNA for the CDR3 is TGTGCCCTACAGGGTCCCGAACACAATGAGCAGTTCTTC. Full variable domain (remainder filled in from reference TRBV7-7 and TRBJ2-1): GAGVSQSPRYKVTKRGQDVTLRCDPISSHATLYWYQQALGQGPEFLTYFNYEAQPDKSGLPSDRFSAERPEGSISTLTIQRTEQRDSAMYRCALQGPEHNEQFFGPGTRLTVL.

The chain has TRBV6-1 and TRBJ1-3; D uncertain. Trimming stripped 2 bases from V and 1 base from J, with 9 bases between. This CDR3 spans 15 amino acids. From germline, CDR1 is MNHNS and CDR2 SASEGT. The CDR3 sequence: CASSEPRASGNTIYF. In DNA, the CDR3 is TGTGCCAGCAGTGAACCGAGGGCTTCTGGAAACACCATATATTTT.